What follows are 16 T cell receptor beta chains derived from one specimen sequenced in a study of T cell responses to AZD1222 COVID-19 vaccine. Data came from immunoSEQ multiplex PCR; TCRdb stores just in-frame clones and leaves some out. There are fewer than 150,000 clones in the sample; about 92% occur only once, and 5% lies in the top ten. This material consisted of peripheral blood, taken 28 days after the second AZD1222 dose. These receptors were collected from an adult who received the AZD1222 COVID-19 vaccine.

The CDR3: CASSLGGAGELFF. Written as DNA, the CDR3 is TGCGCCAGCAGCTTGGGCGGGGCCGGGGAGCTGTTTTTT. This chain links TRBV5-1 with TRBJ2-2, with TRBD2 as a possible D gene (6 bases). Germline CDR1 and CDR2: SGHRS and YFSETQ. The V and J ends lost 0 bases and 6 bases respectively, with 6 bases between them. The CDR3 sequence is 13 residues long. The full variable domain, with the rest looked up from reference TRBV5-1 and TRBJ2-2, is KAGVTQTPRYLIKTRGQQVTLSCSPISGHRSVSWYQQTPGQGLQFLFEYFSETQRNKGNFPGRFSGRQFSNSRSEMNVSTLELGDSALYLCASSLGGAGELFFGEGSRLTVL.

The CDR3 sequence is CASSPGMTGNTEAFF. DNA of the CDR3: TGTGCCAGCAGCCCGGGTATGACGGGGAACACTGAAGCTTTCTTT. V and J are TRBV7-6 and TRBJ1-1, with no clear D. V was clipped by 5 bases and J by 1 base, with 14 bases between them. This CDR3 spans 15 amino acids. CDR1 SGHVS and CDR2 FNYEAQ come from the germline V gene.

V and J are TRBV11-2 and TRBJ1-1; 7 nucleotides agree with TRBD1. J lost 1 base, V lost 4 bases, and 3 bases had no gene match. The CDR3 extends over 14 amino acids. CDR1 and CDR2 from the germline V gene are SGHAT and FQNNGV. CDR3 sequence: CASSSRTGNTEAFF. The CDR3 coding sequence is TGTGCCAGCAGCTCCCGGACAGGGAACACTGAAGCTTTCTTT.

The chain carries TRBV4-3 and TRBJ2-3; tentative D call: TRBD1 (6 bases). The CDR3 extends over 15 amino acids. The ends were cut back, 3 bases at V and 1 base at J, with 11 bases in the middle. Looked up from germline, CDR1 is LGHNA and CDR2 is YSLEER. The CDR3 spells CASSQTEGGTDTQYF. The CDR3 DNA reads TGCGCCAGCAGCCAGACCGAGGGGGGCACAGATACGCAGTATTTT.

The J gene is TRBJ2-7, the V gene TRBV25-1, with D tentatively TRBD2 (5 bases). The germline gives CDR1 MGHDK, CDR2 SYGVNS. This CDR3 region has 14 residues. The ends were cut back, 3 bases at V and 6 bases at J, with 15 bases in the middle. CDR3 nucleotides: TGTGCCAGCAGTGATCCCGGAGGAGGTTTCGAGCAGTACTTC. Its translation: CASSDPGGGFEQYF.

The genes are TRBV9 and TRBJ2-3; 8 bases fit TRBD2. Germline V gene lookup returns CDR1 SGDLS and CDR2 YYNGEE. The J segment lost 2 bases and the V segment lost 0 bases, leaving 5 bases of the junction unmatched. The CDR3 spans 16 residues. CDR3 bases: TGTGCCAGCAGCGTAGGTGGGACTAGTATCACAGATACGCAGTATTTT. It codes for CASSVGGTSITDTQYF.

This clone came up once. V usage is TRBV29-1 and J usage is TRBJ1-1; D unresolved. Trimming stripped 6 bases from V and 5 bases from J, with 16 bases between. The CDR3 runs to 13 residues. The germline V gene encodes CDR1 SQVTM and CDR2 ANQGSEA. The DNA of the CDR3 is TGCAGCGTCACCTCCGGGCGGGGTACTGAAGCTTTCTTT. It specifies CSVTSGRGTEAFF.

A single count supports this clone. The chain couples TRBV10-2 to TRBJ2-1; 12 nucleotides line up with TRBD2. Germline assignment: CDR1 WSHSY and CDR2 SAAADI. J lost 2 bases, V lost 2 bases, and 13 bases had no gene match. This CDR3 is 20 amino acids long. The CDR3 DNA sequence: TGCGCCAGCAGTGAGGGCGGACTAGCGGGGAATTTTTTTGCCTACAATGAGCAGTTCTTC. It encodes CASSEGGLAGNFFAYNEQFF.

The rearrangement uses TRBV3-1 (or the pseudogene TRBV3-2) and TRBJ2-7; 11 bases match TRBD2. Germline V gene sequence: CDR1 LGHDT, CDR2 YNNKEL (reference sequence). This CDR3 is 16 amino acids long. After removal of 3 bases from V and 5 bases from J, the junction contained 9 bases not matched to a gene. The CDR3 is CASSQGTSGLKNEQYF. The DNA for the CDR3 is TGTGCCAGCAGCCAGGGGACTAGCGGTCTTAAAAACGAGCAGTACTTC.

The rearrangement joins TRBV6-5 to TRBJ1-2, with 9 nucleotides matching TRBD1. Germline-derived CDR1 and CDR2 are MNHEY and SVGAGI. Trimming cost V 5 bases and J 7 bases; bases outside gene matches: 5. This CDR3 has 13 residues. The CDR3 sequence: CASSPGQGLGYTF. The CDR3 region has the DNA TGTGCCAGCAGTCCGGGACAGGGTCTTGGCTACACCTTC.

The chain carries TRBV3-1 (or the pseudogene TRBV3-2) and TRBJ2-7; D call uncertain. Germline V lookup: CDR1 LGHDT, CDR2 YNNKEL (reference sequence). Trimming took off 4 bases at V and 2 bases at J, with 9 bases between the two ends. CDR3 length: 13 residues. CDR3 coding DNA: TGTGCCAGCAGCCCGACGAATACCTACGAGCAGTACTTC. This gives the protein CASSPTNTYEQYF.

The J gene is TRBJ1-2, the V gene TRBV29-1; perhaps TRBD1 as D (5 bases). Between the trimmed V and J ends, which lost 6 bases and 7 bases, there was a span of 18 bases. Germline V gene data show CDR1 as SQVTM and CDR2 as ANQGSEA. The CDR3 contains 13 residues. The DNA of the CDR3 is TGCAGCGTGAATCCAGGGAATCAGGGTGGCTACACCTTC. Protein: CSVNPGNQGGYTF. Based on the CDR3 plus reference TRBV29-1 and TRBJ1-2, the full variable domain is SAVISQKPSRDICQRGTSLTIQCQVDSQVTMMFWYRQQPGQSLTLIATANQGSEATYESGFVIDKFPISRPNLTFSTLTVSNMSPEDSSIYLCSVNPGNQGGYTFGSGTRLTVV.

This clone was counted a single time. The chain couples TRBV18 to TRBJ2-2; TRBD2 might be the D (6 bases). This CDR3 is 13 amino acids long. CDR1 and CDR2 from the germline V gene are KGHSH and LQKENI. The V end lost 3 bases, the J end lost 4 bases, and 6 bases lay between the germline ends. CDR3 DNA sequence: TGTGCCAGCTCACCTAGCGGCACCGGGGAGCTGTTTTTT. Amino acid sequence: CASSPSGTGELFF.

The chain carries TRBV18 and TRBJ2-1; no definite D call. Germline V gene sequence: CDR1 KGHSH, CDR2 LQKENI. The CDR3 covers 18 residues. Trimming cost V 4 bases and J 0 bases, with 19 bases left between them. The CDR3 DNA reads TGTGCCAGCTCACTCAGGACCCCTTCCACTGGCTCCTACAATGAGCAGTTCTTC. It translates to CASSLRTPSTGSYNEQFF.

The chain couples TRBV7-3 to TRBJ2-1; 10 bases fit TRBD1. The V gene end was trimmed by 5 bases and the J gene end by 9 bases; junction bases not matched to a gene: 10. The CDR3 totals 15 residues. Germline V lookup: CDR1 SGHTA, CDR2 FQGTGA. The CDR3 region has the DNA TGTGCCAGCAGCCCGGTCGGACAGGGGGTTGGTGAGCAGTTCTTC. Encoded protein: CASSPVGQGVGEQFF.

The gene calls are TRBV19 and TRBJ1-1, with D unclear. Germline V gives CDR1 LNHDA, CDR2 SQIVND (reference sequence). The CDR3 is made up of 11 amino acids. The V end was cut by 5 bases, the J end by 10 bases, with 11 bases between. CDR3 sequence (DNA): TGTGCCAGTAGTCTAGGTACGGGAGCTTTCTTT. It codes for CASSLGTGAFF.